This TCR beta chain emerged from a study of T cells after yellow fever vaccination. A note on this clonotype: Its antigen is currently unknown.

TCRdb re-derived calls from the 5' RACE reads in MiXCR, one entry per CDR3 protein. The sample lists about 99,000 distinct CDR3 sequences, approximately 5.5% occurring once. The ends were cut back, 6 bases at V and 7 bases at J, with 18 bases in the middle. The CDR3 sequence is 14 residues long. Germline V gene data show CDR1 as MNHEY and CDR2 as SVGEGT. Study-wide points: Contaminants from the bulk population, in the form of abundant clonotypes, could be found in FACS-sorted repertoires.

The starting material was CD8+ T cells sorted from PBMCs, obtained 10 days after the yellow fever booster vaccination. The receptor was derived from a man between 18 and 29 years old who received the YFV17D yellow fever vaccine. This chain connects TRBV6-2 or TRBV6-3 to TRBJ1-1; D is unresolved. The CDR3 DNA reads TGTGCCAGCAGCCCCATAAATCCTCGGGGTGAAGCTTTCTTT. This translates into CASSPINPRGEAFF.